The 28 T cell receptor beta chains listed next were all sequenced from one sample in a study of blood T cell repertoires in COVID-19 (dated by TCRdb to 2018 to 2021). The library came from the immunoSEQ multiplex PCR assay. TCRdb mirrors the immuneACCESS table, restricted to in-frame sequences. Some clones are absent from its copies; in checked studies, under half trace to an unresolved V gene, and the reason for the others is unknown. This sample has 400,000 to 450,000 clones in its table, and about 91% of those were observed once. Jointly, the top ten make up roughly an eighth of the sample. Sequenced: peripheral blood. These receptors were collected from a woman in her forties or fifties with COVID-19, enrolled during active disease.

The chain carries TRBV18 and TRBJ1-2, with D hard to call. The length of the CDR3 is 14 residues. Between the trimmed V and J ends, which lost 4 bases and 0 bases, there was a span of 9 bases. Germline CDR1 KGHSH, CDR2 LQKENI. The chain's CDR3 is CASSRGDPNYGYTF. Here the CDR3 DNA reads TGTGCCAGCTCACGAGGCGACCCTAACTATGGCTACACCTTC.

The V gene is TRBV6-5, the J gene TRBJ2-3; unclear D gene. V shed 7 bases and J shed 0 bases, with 11 bases lying between them. This CDR3 contains 14 residues. CDR1 MNHEY and CDR2 SVGAGI come from the germline V gene. CDR3 sequence: CASTETRSTDTQYF. DNA for the CDR3: TGTGCCAGCACCGAAACGCGGAGCACAGATACGCAGTATTTT.

This chain links TRBV27 with TRBJ2-7, with a weak D call TRBD1 (6 bases). Germline assignment: CDR1 MNHEY and CDR2 SMNVEV (reference sequence). The ends were cut back, 5 bases at V and 5 bases at J, with 16 bases in the middle. The CDR3 extends over 14 amino acids. CDR3 region: CASSPGTRQNEQYF. The CDR3 DNA follows: TGTGCCAGCAGTCCAGGGACAAGGCAGAACGAGCAGTACTTC.

Points on this clone: This same CDR3 is encoded by further DNA sequences in the sample. The CDR3 here is CASMGGRDTQYF. The CDR3 DNA is TGTGCCAGCATGGGCGGGAGGGATACGCAGTATTTT. The chain links TRBV27 to TRBJ2-3; 8 bases map to TRBD2. Germline trimming cut 7 bases from V and 6 bases from J; bases unmatched to any gene: 3. Per the germline V gene, CDR1 is MNHEY and CDR2 is SMNVEV (reference sequence). The CDR3 sequence is 12 residues long.

The V gene is TRBV25-1, the J gene TRBJ1-1, with 10 bases lining up with TRBD1. CDR1 is MGHDK and CDR2 is SYGVNS in the germline V gene. V trimming: 8 bases; J trimming: 2 bases; junction bases outside the gene matches: 8. The CDR3 totals 15 residues. The CDR3: CASGEWTGGNTEAFF. DNA of the CDR3: TGTGCCAGCGGGGAATGGACAGGGGGAAACACTGAAGCTTTCTTT.

This clone was counted between two and nine times. The rearrangement uses TRBV5-1 and TRBJ2-1, with 9 bases identical to TRBD2. The CDR3 runs to 15 residues. V lost 2 bases, J lost 7 bases, and 7 bases stayed unmatched. CDR1 is SGHRS and CDR2 is YFSETQ in the germline V gene. DNA of the CDR3: TGCGCCAGCAGCTTAGGCGGGGGGGCTGGAAATGAGCAGTTCTTC. Its translation: CASSLGGGAGNEQFF.

This rearrangement joins TRBV29-1 to TRBJ2-3, with 9 positions matching TRBD1. In germline, CDR1 is SQVTM, CDR2 ANQGSEA. Germline trimming cut 6 bases from V and 4 bases from J; bases unmatched to any gene: 2. There are 12 residues in the CDR3. The CDR3 region has the DNA TGCAGCGTCTGGACAGGGGCAGATACGCAGTATTTT. Residues: CSVWTGADTQYF.

The chain carries TRBV7-3 and TRBJ1-2; D not certain. Germline V gene lookup returns CDR1 SGHTA and CDR2 FQGTGA. The length of the CDR3 is 13 residues. V was cut by 0 bases and J by 8 bases, with 10 bases left in between. CDR3 region: CASSLTAIGGYTF. The CDR3 nucleotides are TGTGCCAGCAGCTTAACTGCTATCGGGGGCTACACCTTC. Looking up the rest from reference TRBV7-3 and TRBJ1-2 gives the full variable domain: GAGVSQTPSNKVTEKGKYVELRCDPISGHTALYWYRQSLGQGPEFLIYFQGTGAADDSGLPNDRFFAVRPEGSVSTLKIQRTERGDSAVYLCASSLTAIGGYTFGSGTRLTVV.

This sequence joins TRBV19 and TRBJ2-7, with 10 bases fitting TRBD1. V shed 6 bases and J 3 bases; nucleotides not matched to a gene: 8. CDR3 length: 15 residues. Germline-derived CDR1 and CDR2 are LNHDA and SQIVND (reference sequence). CDR3 nucleotides: TGTGCCAGTAGCCCTACGGGACAGGGGAACTACGAGCAGTACTTC. It yields the protein CASSPTGQGNYEQYF.

This chain uses TRBV3-1 (or the pseudogene TRBV3-2) with TRBJ2-2, with 8 bases that match TRBD1. V was pared by 2 bases and J by 5 bases, with 10 bases of the junction left unmatched. From germline, CDR1 is LGHDT and CDR2 YNNKEL (reference sequence). This CDR3 spans 17 amino acids. The CDR3 nucleotides read TGTGCCAGCAGCCAATCACCGACAGGGGACTCAACCGGGGAGCTGTTTTTT. Translating gives CASSQSPTGDSTGELFF.

The V gene is TRBV11-2, the J gene TRBJ2-7; 7 bases match TRBD1. The J segment lost 7 bases and the V segment lost 5 bases, leaving 17 bases of the junction unmatched. Germline loops: CDR1 SGHAT, CDR2 FQNNGV. The CDR3 covers 16 residues. The CDR3 loop reads CASSPSTGDWGTEQYF. The CDR3 coding sequence is TGTGCCAGCAGCCCATCAACAGGGGATTGGGGTACGGAGCAGTACTTC. Full variable domain (remainder filled in from reference TRBV11-2 and TRBJ2-7): EAGVAQSPRYKIIEKRQSVAFWCNPISGHATLYWYQQILGQGPKLLIQFQNNGVVDDSQLPKDRFSAERLKGVDSTLKIQPAKLEDSAVYLCASSPSTGDWGTEQYFGPGTRLTVT.

This rearrangement joins TRBV6-2 or TRBV6-3 to TRBJ1-2, with D hard to call. The length of the CDR3 is 14 residues. Germline V gives CDR1 MNHEY, CDR2 SVGEGT. V was pared by 0 bases and J by 6 bases, with 11 bases between. CDR3 coding DNA: TGTGCCAGCAGTTACTCTCCGGGTCAGCATGGCTACACCTTC. Its protein is CASSYSPGQHGYTF.

This chain links TRBV19 with TRBJ1-2; the D is unclear. Germline V gene data show CDR1 as LNHDA and CDR2 as SQIVND (reference sequence). V was shortened by 7 bases and J by 5 bases, with 20 bases between the two germline ends. CDR3 length: 15 amino acids. For the CDR3, the DNA is TGTGCCAGTACTTCCCCGACTGAGTCCTTTTATGGCTACACCTTC. Residues: CASTSPTESFYGYTF.

The chain couples TRBV7-2 to TRBJ1-1; D may be TRBD1 (6 bases). CDR1 is SGHTA and CDR2 is FQGNSA in the germline V gene. Trimming took 5 bases from V and 3 from J, leaving 19 bases between them. CDR3 length equals 16 residues. CDR3 DNA sequence: TGTGCCAGCAGCCCCCGGTCCCGGGACAAGTACACTGAAGCTTTCTTT. The encoded protein is CASSPRSRDKYTEAFF.

This chain uses TRBV27 with TRBJ2-7, with D unresolved. The ends were cut back, 0 bases at V and 5 bases at J, with 8 bases in the middle. There are 13 residues in the CDR3. Germline V lookup: CDR1 MNHEY, CDR2 SMNVEV (reference sequence). The CDR3 region has the DNA TGTGCCAGCAGTTTATCGCGTTTCCACGAGCAGTACTTC. Its protein product is CASSLSRFHEQYF.

V is TRBV30 and J is TRBJ1-1; 9 nucleotides agree with TRBD1. There are 14 residues in the CDR3. The V and J ends lost 7 bases and 2 bases, in that order; junction bases with no gene match: 8. Looked up from germline, CDR1 is GTSNPN and CDR2 is SVGIG (reference sequence). CDR3 DNA sequence: TGTGCCTCCAAACAGGGGGCCTCTAACACTGAAGCTTTCTTT. It specifies CASKQGASNTEAFF.

The chain joins TRBV6-5 to TRBJ1-2; TRBD1 aligns across 7 bases. The CDR3 sequence is 14 residues long. The germline CDR1 and CDR2 sequences are MNHEY and SVGAGI. V shed 10 bases and J 2 bases; nucleotides not matched to a gene: 10. DNA for the CDR3: TGTGCCACATTCGGGACAGTCTCGAACTATGGCTACACCTTC. Translating gives CATFGTVSNYGYTF.

The J gene is TRBJ1-1, the V gene TRBV7-2; 12 positions agree with TRBD1. CDR3 length equals 16 residues. V lost 1 base, J lost 2 bases, and 2 bases stayed unmatched. CDR1 SGHTA and CDR2 FQGNSA come from the germline V gene. This CDR3 is CASSLEGQGANTEAFF. CDR3 coding DNA: TGTGCCAGCAGCTTAGAGGGACAGGGGGCCAACACTGAAGCTTTCTTT. Variable domain in full (rest from reference TRBV7-2 and TRBJ1-1): GAGVSQSPSNKVTEKGKDVELRCDPISGHTALYWYRQSLGQGLEFLIYFQGNSAPDKSGLPSDRFSAERTGGSVSTLTIQRTQQEDSAVYLCASSLEGQGANTEAFFGQGTRLTVV.

CDR3 protein: CASSPLAGGAYGYTF. The DNA for the CDR3 is TGTGCCAGCTCACCACTGGCAGGGGGTGCCTATGGCTACACCTTC. This chain links TRBV18 with TRBJ1-2; TRBD1 matches 7 bases. With 1 base clipped from V and 4 bases from J, the junction kept 6 bases outside the gene matches. The CDR3 length is 15 residues. From germline, CDR1 is KGHSH and CDR2 LQKENI.

In this sample, this clone turned up once. V gene TRBV5-1 combines with J gene TRBJ1-1, with a weak D call TRBD1 (5 bases). CDR1 and CDR2 (germline): SGHRS, YFSETQ. The CDR3 is 15 amino acids. V was pared by 3 bases and J by 5 bases, with 17 bases between. The CDR3 nucleotides are TGCGCCAGCAGCTCCGGGGGTTCTCCGGGGACTGAAGCTTTCTTT. Its protein is CASSSGGSPGTEAFF. The full variable domain, in which reference TRBV5-1 and TRBJ1-1 provide the parts outside the CDR3, is KAGVTQTPRYLIKTRGQQVTLSCSPISGHRSVSWYQQTPGQGLQFLFEYFSETQRNKGNFPGRFSGRQFSNSRSEMNVSTLELGDSALYLCASSSGGSPGTEAFFGQGTRLTVV.

In DNA form, the CDR3 reads TGTGCCTGGAGCCCCCCTCGGACAGGGAGATCGCGTGGAAACACCATATATTTT. Protein: CAWSPPRTGRSRGNTIYF. V usage is TRBV30 and J usage is TRBJ1-3, with 8 bases matching TRBD1. Germline trimming cut 3 bases from V and 3 bases from J; bases unmatched to any gene: 16. Germline loops: CDR1 GTSNPN, CDR2 SVGIG (reference sequence). There are 18 residues in the CDR3.

V and J are TRBV5-1 and TRBJ2-1; 7 bases are shared with TRBD1. The CDR3 is 14 amino acids. CDR1 and CDR2 (germline): SGHRS, YFSETQ. V gave up 2 bases and J gave up 4 bases; unmatched junction bases: 3. The chain's CDR3 is CASSFGQAYNEQFF. The CDR3, as DNA: TGCGCCAGCAGCTTCGGACAGGCTTACAATGAGCAGTTCTTC. The variable domain in full, with the rest retrieved from reference TRBV5-1 and TRBJ2-1, is KAGVTQTPRYLIKTRGQQVTLSCSPISGHRSVSWYQQTPGQGLQFLFEYFSETQRNKGNFPGRFSGRQFSNSRSEMNVSTLELGDSALYLCASSFGQAYNEQFFGPGTRLTVL.

The chain uses TRBV5-6 and TRBJ2-7, with D maybe TRBD1 (8 bases). The CDR3 sequence is 15 residues long. V dropped 4 bases and J dropped 6 bases, with 20 bases sitting between them. Germline CDR1 is SGHDT and CDR2 is YYEEEE. CDR3 region: CASSAYRGGSSEQYF. CDR3 sequence (DNA): TGTGCCAGCAGCGCCTACAGGGGGGGAAGTAGCGAGCAGTACTTC.

This clone was detected only a few times. The chain links TRBV2 to TRBJ1-5; 8 bases are a match to TRBD1. The CDR3 spans 13 residues. In germline, CDR1 is SNHLY, CDR2 FYNNEI. Trimming removed 6 bases from V and 7 bases from J; junction bases left unmatched: 5. The CDR3: CASSPGGGQPQHF. As DNA, the CDR3 is TGTGCCAGCAGCCCAGGGGGCGGGCAGCCCCAGCATTTT.

V usage is TRBV4-2 and J usage is TRBJ1-3; D not certain. The germline gives CDR1 LGHNA, CDR2 YNFKEQ. The CDR3 consists of 17 residues. The V end lost 0 bases, the J end lost 3 bases, and 15 bases lay between the germline ends. In DNA, the CDR3 is TGTGCCAGCAGCCAAGATACCCCCGGGGTCGTTGGAAACACCATATATTTT. It yields the protein CASSQDTPGVVGNTIYF.

The chain joins TRBV28 to TRBJ2-5, with 12 positions matching TRBD2. CDR1 and CDR2 from the germline V gene are MDHEN and SYDVKM. The CDR3 loop spans 15 amino acids. V trimming: 5 bases; J trimming: 4 bases; junction bases outside the gene matches: 5. The CDR3 bases are TGTGCCAGCAGTACTCTAGCGGGGGGGCGAGAGACCCAGTACTTC. Its translation: CASSTLAGGRETQYF. Together with reference TRBV28 and TRBJ2-5, the CDR3 gives the full variable domain: DVKVTQSSRYLVKRTGEKVFLECVQDMDHENMFWYRQDPGLGLRLIYFSYDVKMKEKGDIPEGYSVSREKKERFSLILESASTNQTSMYLCASSTLAGGRETQYFGPGTRLLVL.

There are a few counts of this clone. The V call is TRBV3-1 (or the pseudogene TRBV3-2), the J call TRBJ2-2; weak D call: TRBD2 (5 bases). V dropped 3 bases and J dropped 3 bases, with 8 bases sitting between them. The V gene's germline CDR1 is LGHDT and CDR2 YNNKEL (reference sequence). The CDR3 runs 14 residues. CDR3 sequence reads: CASSHSADTGELFF. The CDR3 DNA is TGTGCCAGCAGCCATAGCGCCGACACCGGGGAGCTGTTTTTT.

The V call is TRBV6-6, the J call TRBJ1-2, with a weak D call TRBD1 (5 bases). Germline CDR1 and CDR2: MNHNY and SVGAGI (reference sequence). There are 11 residues in the CDR3. Trimming left V 2 bases short and J 12 bases short, with 10 bases between. The DNA of the CDR3 is TGTGCCAGCAGTTACGAGCTGGGGCACACCTTC. Protein sequence: CASSYELGHTF.